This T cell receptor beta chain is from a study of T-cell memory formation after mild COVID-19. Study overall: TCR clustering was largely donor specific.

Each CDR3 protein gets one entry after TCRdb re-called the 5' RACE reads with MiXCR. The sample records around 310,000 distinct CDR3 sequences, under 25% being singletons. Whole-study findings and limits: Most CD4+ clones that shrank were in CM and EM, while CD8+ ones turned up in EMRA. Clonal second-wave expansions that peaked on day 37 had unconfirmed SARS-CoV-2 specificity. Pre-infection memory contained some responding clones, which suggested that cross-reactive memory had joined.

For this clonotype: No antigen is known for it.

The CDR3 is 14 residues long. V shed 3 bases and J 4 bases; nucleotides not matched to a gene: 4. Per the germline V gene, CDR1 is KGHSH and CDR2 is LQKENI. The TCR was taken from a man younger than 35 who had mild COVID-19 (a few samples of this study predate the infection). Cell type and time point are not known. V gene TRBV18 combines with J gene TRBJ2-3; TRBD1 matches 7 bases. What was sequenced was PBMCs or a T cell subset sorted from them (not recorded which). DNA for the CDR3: TGTGCCAGCTCACCGGGACAGTATCCAGATACGCAGTATTTT. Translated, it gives CASSPGQYPDTQYF.